Described below is a single T cell receptor (beta chain) sequence and its context. The antigen is undetermined. These data are taken from a study of CD8+ T cells in alopecia areata. The germline V and J ends were trimmed by 10 bases and 4 bases, with 10 bases remaining between them. The CDR3 has 11 amino acids. In germline, CDR1 is SNHLY, CDR2 FYNNEI. Study results and limitations: Scalp sequencing captures resident alphabeta T cells of normal skin too. More clonal than normal scalp was lesional scalp, particularly alopecia totalis/universalis.

Extracted RNA was reverse transcribed, and the resulting cDNA served as sequencing template. Clones were sequenced by immunoSEQ multiplex PCR, and TCRdb holds only the in-frame ones, with some missing. The sample carries 110,000 or so clones, 58% recorded once. Those with alopecia areata gave lesional scalp punch biopsies and peripheral blood. Both CD4+ and CD8+ T cells were separated by sorting PBMCs. Sequencing used NKG2D-low CD8+ T cells sorted from blood. The TCR was taken from a human donor with alopecia areata. J is TRBJ2-5 and V is TRBV2; D remains ambiguous. The CDR3 region is CATLWGETQYF. The CDR3 nucleotides are TGTGCCACCCTCTGGGGAGAGACCCAGTACTTC.